A selection of T cell receptor beta chains follows, all from one sample in a study of control samples from healthy donors and cancer patients. TCRdb's table, derived via immunoSEQ multiplex PCR, lists solely in-frame clones and lacks some. The repertoire holds approximately 140,000 clones, with 80% to 95% as singletons. What was sequenced was blood. The receptors here all came from a young man in good health. Both conserved end residues are part of each CDR3. D genes are given only for firm matches. Part of the rows lack a size; the others show once, few, many or a class for expanded clones.

clone_size d_call j_call v_call cdr3_length cdr3_aa cdr3_nt
- - TRBJ1-1 TRBV10-3 11 CAISDRDEAFF TGTGCCATCAGTGATCGCGATGAAGCTTTCTTT
- - TRBJ2-7 TRBV6-5 14 CASSLTGISYEQYF TGTGCCAGCAGTTTGACAGGAATCTCCTACGAGCAGTACTTC
once TRBD2 TRBJ2-3 TRBV4-2 20 CASSQRPTSGSGAYTDTQYF TGTGCCAGCAGCCAACGTCCCACTAGCGGGAGTGGGGCCTACACAGATACGCAGTATTTT
- TRBD2 TRBJ2-3 TRBV10-3 13 CAISLTSGDTQYF TGTGCCATCAGTTTAACTAGCGGAGATACGCAGTATTTT
- - TRBJ1-1 TRBV18 15 CASSPLSRSDTEAFF TGTGCCAGCTCACCACTATCCCGGTCTGACACTGAAGCTTTCTTT
- - TRBJ1-1 TRBV24-1 15 CATSDTTGRDTEAFF TGTGCCACCAGTGACACGACAGGTAGGGACACTGAAGCTTTCTTT
- TRBD2 TRBJ2-1 TRBV30 16 CAWSLMAGGIGNEQFF TGTGCCTGGAGTTTAATGGCGGGAGGAATTGGCAATGAGCAGTTCTTC
few TRBD1 TRBJ1-1 TRBV2 13 CASNRGGNTEAFF TGTGCCAGCAACAGGGGCGGGAACACTGAAGCTTTCTTT
- - TRBJ1-2 TRBV7-9 17 CASSLVSHPGINYGYTF TGTGCCAGCAGCTTAGTGTCTCATCCAGGGATAAACTATGGCTACACCTTC
once TRBD1 TRBJ1-2 TRBV24-1 15 CATSDPGQEVRGYTF TGTGCCACCAGTGACCCGGGACAGGAGGTTCGCGGCTACACCTTC
once TRBD1 TRBJ1-4 TRBV4-3 18 CASSQERWTGGTNEKLFF TGCGCCAGCAGCCAAGAACGCTGGACAGGGGGAACTAATGAAAAACTGTTTTTT
- TRBD1 TRBJ2-2 TRBV28 15 CASSPQGAGSGELFF TGTGCCAGCAGTCCGCAGGGGGCCGGATCCGGGGAGCTGTTTTTT
- - TRBJ1-6 TRBV2 14 CASKRSGYNSPLHF TGTGCCAGCAAAAGATCCGGTTATAATTCACCCCTCCACTTT
- - TRBJ1-2 TRBV6-1 14 CASSESGVSGGYTF TGTGCCAGCAGTGAAAGTGGAGTGAGCGGTGGCTACACCTTC
few TRBD1 TRBJ1-5 TRBV4-1 20 CASSQGPGQGKSGHNQPQHF TGCGCCAGCAGCCAAGGCCCGGGACAGGGAAAGAGTGGACACAATCAGCCCCAGCATTTT
- TRBD1 TRBJ2-7 TRBV28 16 CASRGRAGTGPYEQYF TGTGCCAGCAGGGGGAGAGCCGGGACAGGACCCTACGAGCAGTACTTC
- - TRBJ1-5 TRBV28 11 CASSDLWPQHF TGTGCCAGCTCGGACCTTTGGCCCCAGCATTTT